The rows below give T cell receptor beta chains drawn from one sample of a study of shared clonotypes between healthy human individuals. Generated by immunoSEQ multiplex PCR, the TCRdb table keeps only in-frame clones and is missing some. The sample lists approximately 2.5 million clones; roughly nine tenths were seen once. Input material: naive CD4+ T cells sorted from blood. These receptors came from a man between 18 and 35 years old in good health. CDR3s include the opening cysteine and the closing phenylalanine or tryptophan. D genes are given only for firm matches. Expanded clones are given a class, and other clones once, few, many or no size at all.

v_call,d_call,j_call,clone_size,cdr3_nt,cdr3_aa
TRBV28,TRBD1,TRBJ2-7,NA,TGTGCCAGCAGCTCCCCGGGACAGGGGTTTTACGAGCAGTACTTC,CASSSPGQGFYEQYF
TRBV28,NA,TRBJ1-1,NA,TGTGCCAGCAGTTTATTGGCACAGAACACTGAAGCTTTCTTT,CASSLLAQNTEAFF
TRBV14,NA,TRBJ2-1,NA,TGTGCCAGCAGCCAAGATGGTGAGCAGTTCTTC,CASSQDGEQFF
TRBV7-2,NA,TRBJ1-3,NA,TGTGCCAGCAGCGTGTCTGTACAGGGACGCTCTGGAAACACCATATATTTT,CASSVSVQGRSGNTIYF
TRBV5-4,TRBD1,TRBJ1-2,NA,TGTGCCAGCAGCCTGACAGGGGGCGGCTATGGCTACACCTTC,CASSLTGGGYGYTF
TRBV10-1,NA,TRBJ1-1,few,TGCGCCAGCAGTGACAGTCAGAACACTGAAGCTTTCTTT,CASSDSQNTEAFF
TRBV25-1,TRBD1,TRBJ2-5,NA,TGTGCCAGCAGTGAACCGGGACAGGGGGCATCGGAGACCCAGTACTTC,CASSEPGQGASETQYF
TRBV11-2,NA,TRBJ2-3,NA,TGTGCCAGCAGCTTTAGGGGTGCGGATACGCAGTATTTT,CASSFRGADTQYF
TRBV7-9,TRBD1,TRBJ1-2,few,TGTGCCAGCAGCTTAGAGGGGGCCGGCCCCTATGGCTACACCTTC,CASSLEGAGPYGYTF
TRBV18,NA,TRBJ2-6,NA,TGTGCCAGCTCACCAACCACAGGCCGCAGGGAGGGGGCCAACGTCCTGACTTTC,CASSPTTGRREGANVLTF
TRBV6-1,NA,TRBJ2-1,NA,TGTGCCAGCAGTGAATCGGCCGGGACATACAATGAGCAGTTCTTC,CASSESAGTYNEQFF
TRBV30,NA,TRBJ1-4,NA,TGTGCCTGGAGTGGATGGGAGGCAACTAATGAAAAACTGTTTTTT,CAWSGWEATNEKLFF
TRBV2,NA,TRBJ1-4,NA,TGTGCCAGCAGGAAGGGGACTGCAACTAATGAAAAACTGTTTTTT,CASRKGTATNEKLFF
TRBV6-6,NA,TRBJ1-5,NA,TGTGCCAGCAGTTACACAGATATTCCGAATCAGCCCCAGCATTTT,CASSYTDIPNQPQHF
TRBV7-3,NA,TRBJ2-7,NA,TGTGCCAGCAGCTTATTTTCCGGGAGCGAGCAGTACTTC,CASSLFSGSEQYF
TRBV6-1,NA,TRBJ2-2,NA,TGTGCCAGCAACACAGGGAACACCGGGGAGCTGTTTTTT,CASNTGNTGELFF
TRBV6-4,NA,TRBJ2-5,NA,TGTGCCAGCAGTGCCCAGGCCCAAGAGACCCAGTACTTC,CASSAQAQETQYF
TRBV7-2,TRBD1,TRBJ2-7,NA,TGTGCCAGCAGCTTAGGGTCCAGGGGGCGCAGTGACGAGCAGTACTTC,CASSLGSRGRSDEQYF
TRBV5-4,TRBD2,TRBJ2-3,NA,TGTGCCAGCAGCCCTAGCGGGGGGGTGGCAGATACGCAGTATTTT,CASSPSGGVADTQYF
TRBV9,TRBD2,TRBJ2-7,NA,TGTGCCAGCAGCCCCCTTAGCGGGAGCAACGAGCAGTACTTC,CASSPLSGSNEQYF
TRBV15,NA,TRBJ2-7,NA,TGTGCCACCAGCAGAGAAGACAGCGCAGCCTACGAGCAGTACTTC,CATSREDSAAYEQYF
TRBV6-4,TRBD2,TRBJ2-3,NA,TGTGCCAGCAGTGAAGTCGGCGGGAGCGCCGGAGATACGCAGTATTTT,CASSEVGGSAGDTQYF
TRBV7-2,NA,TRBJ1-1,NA,TGTGCCAGCAGCTTAGCGAGGCTAATGAACACTGAAGCTTTCTTT,CASSLARLMNTEAFF
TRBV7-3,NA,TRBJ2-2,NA,TGTGCCACTGCCTTGGGGGCCAACACCGGGGAGCTGTTTTTT,CATALGANTGELFF
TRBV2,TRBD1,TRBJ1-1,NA,TGTGCCAGCAGTGAAAGACAGGGGGGCTTTTCTGAAGCTTTCTTT,CASSERQGGFSEAFF
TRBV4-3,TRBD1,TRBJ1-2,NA,TGCGCCAGCAGCCAAGTAGGACAGGGGGATGGCTACACCTTC,CASSQVGQGDGYTF
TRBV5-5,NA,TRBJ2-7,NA,TGTGCCAGCAGCTTGATAAGGACCTACGAGCAGTACTTC,CASSLIRTYEQYF
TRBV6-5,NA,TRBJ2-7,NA,TGTGCCAGCAGTTACTCCGGGGTAACCTACGAGCAGTACTTC,CASSYSGVTYEQYF
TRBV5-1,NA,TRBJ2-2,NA,TGCGCCAGCAGCTTGCAGGGGATGGTCACCGGGGAGCTGTTTTTT,CASSLQGMVTGELFF
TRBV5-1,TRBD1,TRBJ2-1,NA,TGCGCCAGCAGCTTGGGACAGGGGGCCGTTGGGGAGCAGTTCTTC,CASSLGQGAVGEQFF
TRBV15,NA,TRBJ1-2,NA,TGTGCCACCAGCAGAGATGTTGACAGAAACTATGGCTACACCTTC,CATSRDVDRNYGYTF
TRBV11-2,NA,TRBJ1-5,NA,TGTGCCAGCAGCCCAGGGAGCAATCAGCCCCAGCATTTT,CASSPGSNQPQHF
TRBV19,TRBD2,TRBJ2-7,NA,TGTGCCAGTAGTTCCTATTGGGTAGCGGGAGTCCACGAGCAGTACTTC,CASSSYWVAGVHEQYF
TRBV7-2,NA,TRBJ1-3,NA,TGTGCCAGCAGCTTGGACAGACACAACACCATATATTTT,CASSLDRHNTIYF
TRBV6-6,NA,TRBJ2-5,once,TGTGCCAGCAGTTTCAGGGTTCGGGAGACCCAGTACTTC,CASSFRVRETQYF
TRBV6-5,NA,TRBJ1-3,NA,TGTGCCAGCAGTTCCGGACAGTTCTCTGGAAACACCATATATTTT,CASSSGQFSGNTIYF
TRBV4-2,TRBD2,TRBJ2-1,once,TGTGCCAGCCTCGGGACTAGCAGTTACAATGAGCAGTTCTTC,CASLGTSSYNEQFF
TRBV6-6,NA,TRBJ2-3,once,TGTGCCAGCAGTTATTCGATAAGGGATACGCAGTATTTT,CASSYSIRDTQYF
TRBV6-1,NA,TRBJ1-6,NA,TGTGCCAGCAGTGAAATCCCTAATTCACCCCTCCACTTT,CASSEIPNSPLHF
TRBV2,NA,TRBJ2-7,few,TGTGCCAGCAGGGGGAGCTCCTACGAGCAGTACTTC,CASRGSSYEQYF
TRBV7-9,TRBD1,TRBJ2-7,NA,TGTGCCAGCAGCTTGGGACAGTACGAGCAGTACTTC,CASSLGQYEQYF
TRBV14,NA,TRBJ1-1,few,TGTGCCAGCAGCCAGCAGGTGAACACTGAAGCTTTCTTT,CASSQQVNTEAFF
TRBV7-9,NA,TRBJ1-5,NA,TGTGCCAGCAGCTTAGGACAGACTAATCAGCCCCAGCATTTT,CASSLGQTNQPQHF
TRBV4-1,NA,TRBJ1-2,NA,TGCGCCAGCAGCCAAGATCAGTGGGACAAAGGGTGGGGCTACACCTTC,CASSQDQWDKGWGYTF
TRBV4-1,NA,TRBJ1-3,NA,TGCGCCAGCAGCGTTGATGACAGTGTCTCTGGAAACACCATATATTTT,CASSVDDSVSGNTIYF